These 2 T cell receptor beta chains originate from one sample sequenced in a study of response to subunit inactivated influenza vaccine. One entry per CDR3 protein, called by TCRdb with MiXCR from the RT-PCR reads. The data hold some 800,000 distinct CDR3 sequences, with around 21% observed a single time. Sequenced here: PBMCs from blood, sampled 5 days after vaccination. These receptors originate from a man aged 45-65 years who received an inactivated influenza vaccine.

CDR3 residues: CASSSKGRGSNNQNEQFF. Written as DNA, the CDR3 is TGTGCCAGCAGCTCAAAGGGCCGGGGTAGCAATAATCAAAATGAGCAGTTCTTC. The chain recombines TRBV7-9 with TRBJ2-1; weak D call: TRBD2 (5 bases). This CDR3 contains 18 residues. Germline loops: CDR1 SEHNR, CDR2 FQNEAQ (reference sequence). V was shortened by 4 bases and J by 7 bases, with 26 bases between the two germline ends.

CDR3 coding DNA: TGTGCCATCGGTGGACTAGCGGGCGTCGGTGAGCAGTACTTC. Encoded protein: CAIGGLAGVGEQYF. The chain employs TRBV28 and TRBJ2-7; 11 bases agree with TRBD2. The CDR3 spans 14 residues. Per germline, CDR1 MDHEN and CDR2 SYDVKM. With 10 bases clipped from V and 7 bases from J, the junction kept 12 bases outside the gene matches.